Below are 27 T cell receptor beta chains sequenced from a single sample in a study of T cells in Graves' hyperthyroidism and ophthalmopathy. Researchers took RNA transcripts and amplified the TCR beta CDR3 regions from them. HTBI primers were the set used in a first-round RT-PCR of the TCR CDR3. TCRdb re-called the multiplex PCR reads through MiXCR, storing one row per CDR3 protein. In the table there are about 250,000 distinct CDR3 sequences, roughly 22% of which are singletons. Input material: blood. The source is a man under 40 with Graves' ophthalmopathy.

This clonotype was observed at least ten times. The chain has TRBV20-1 and TRBJ2-1; the D is unclear. Trimming left V 5 bases short and J 4 bases short, with 6 bases between. This CDR3 contains 11 residues. Germline loops: CDR1 DFQATT, CDR2 SNEGSKA (reference sequence). DNA of the CDR3: TGCAGTGCTCCCGATTACAATGAGCAGTTCTTC. Protein: CSAPDYNEQFF.

This clonotype was detected only a few times. This chain uses TRBV9 with TRBJ1-6, with D uncertain. Trimming took off 2 bases at V and 11 bases at J, with 11 bases between the two ends. Per the germline V gene, CDR1 is SGDLS and CDR2 is YYNGEE. This CDR3 region has 13 residues. As DNA, the CDR3 is TGTGCCAGCAGCGTGGCGTTGGACCCACCCCTCCACTTT. Translated, it gives CASSVALDPPLHF.

This clonotype was found a few times. This rearrangement joins TRBV27 to TRBJ2-1; D unclear. CDR3 length equals 14 residues. Looked up from germline, CDR1 is MNHEY and CDR2 is SMNVEV (reference sequence). Trimming removed 5 bases at V and 3 bases at J, with 11 bases between. CDR3 region: CASSPLGFYNEQFF. CDR3 in DNA: TGTGCCAGCAGTCCTTTGGGATTCTACAATGAGCAGTTCTTC.

This clonotype was seen at least ten times. The CDR3 sequence: CSATGQGALANTEAFF. DNA for the CDR3: TGCAGTGCTACTGGACAGGGGGCCCTTGCCAACACTGAAGCTTTCTTT. The chain uses TRBV20-1 and TRBJ1-1; 11 nucleotides align to TRBD1. Looked up from germline, CDR1 is DFQATT and CDR2 is SNEGSKA (reference sequence). This CDR3 is built from 16 residues. Trimming took 4 bases from V and 2 from J; bases not matched to a gene: 9.

The table lists this clonotype with a few counts. This chain connects TRBV24-1 to TRBJ1-5, with D possibly TRBD1 on 5 matching bases. The germline V gene encodes CDR1 KGHDR and CDR2 SFDVKD. The CDR3 length is 13 residues. V was trimmed by 10 bases and J by 5 bases, leaving 14 bases between them. The CDR3 region is CATGGVGYQPQHF. The CDR3 coding sequence is TGTGCCACGGGAGGGGTAGGTTATCAGCCCCAGCATTTT.

This chain joins TRBV10-3 and TRBJ1-1; 9 bases match TRBD1. CDR3 length: 16 amino acids. Germline V gene lookup returns CDR1 ENHRY and CDR2 SYGVKD. The junction had 6 bases not matched to a gene; V was cut back by 4 bases and J by 0 bases. CDR3 amino acids: CAISGSTGGLNTEAFF. The CDR3 bases are TGTGCCATCAGTGGCTCGACAGGGGGTCTGAACACTGAAGCTTTCTTT.

This clonotype was recorded at least ten times. The rearrangement uses TRBV28 and TRBJ2-5; D is possibly TRBD1 (5 bases). The CDR3 extends over 13 amino acids. Deletions cut 6 bases from V and 3 bases from J, with 11 bases between. CDR1 and CDR2 (germline): MDHEN, SYDVKM. The CDR3 nucleotides read TGTGCCAGCAGGACAGACCCGAAAGAGACCCAGTACTTC. This codes for CASRTDPKETQYF.

This clonotype was seen a few times. V is TRBV9 and J is TRBJ1-4; D not certain. The CDR3 spans 12 residues. The ends were cut back, 3 bases at V and 10 bases at J, with 10 bases in the middle. Germline V gene data show CDR1 as SGDLS and CDR2 as YYNGEE. As DNA, the CDR3 is TGTGCCAGCAGCGGAGTTAACGGAAAACTGTTTTTT. Translating gives CASSGVNGKLFF.

The CDR3 region has the DNA TGCAGCGCCGCAACACAGTGGTATAGGACAGATACGCAGTATTTT. Its protein product is CSAATQWYRTDTQYF. The V call is TRBV29-1, the J call TRBJ2-3; D unclear. Trimming took off 7 bases at V and 3 bases at J, with 20 bases between the two ends. CDR1 and CDR2 (germline): SQVTM, ANQGSEA. The CDR3 has 15 residues.

This clonotype has at least ten counts. The J gene is TRBJ2-7, the V gene TRBV12-3 or TRBV12-4; D may be TRBD2 (5 bases). CDR3 size: 13 residues. V was shortened by 4 bases and J by 4 bases, with 11 bases between the two germline ends. The CDR3 region is CASSSGLGYEQYF. For the CDR3, the DNA is TGTGCCAGCAGTTCGGGATTGGGGTACGAGCAGTACTTC.

This clonotype occurred a few times. The V gene is TRBV18, the J gene TRBJ2-1; 8 bases line up with TRBD2. Unmatched junction bases numbered 3, after V lost 3 bases and J lost 2 bases. The length of the CDR3 is 15 residues. Germline CDR1 reads KGHSH; CDR2 reads LQKENI. The CDR3 region has the DNA TGTGCCAGCTCACCCGGGGGGGCAGCCTACAATGAGCAGTTCTTC. Its translation is CASSPGGAAYNEQFF.

This rearrangement joins TRBV12-3 or TRBV12-4 to TRBJ2-3; 8 positions agree with TRBD1. This CDR3 spans 18 amino acids. The V and J ends lost 5 bases and 1 base, in that order; junction bases with no gene match: 14. This CDR3 is CASSLSFIGQGGTDTQYF. The CDR3 nucleotides read TGTGCCAGCAGTCTTTCCTTTATCGGACAGGGAGGCACAGATACGCAGTATTTT.

The V and J genes are TRBV5-1 and TRBJ2-6, with D hard to call. The germline gives CDR1 SGHRS, CDR2 YFSETQ. V was shortened by 4 bases and J by 4 bases, with 9 bases between the two germline ends. This CDR3 spans 14 amino acids. The CDR3, as DNA: TGCGCCAGCAGCCTCTTATCCGGGGCCAACGTCCTGACTTTC. Translation: CASSLLSGANVLTF.

There are a few counts of this clonotype. The chain links TRBV10-3 to TRBJ1-6; maybe TRBD1 (6 bases). Between the trimmed V and J ends, which lost 2 bases and 7 bases, there was a span of 12 bases. Germline lookup yields CDR1 ENHRY and CDR2 SYGVKD. The CDR3 is 15 residues long. CDR3: CAISEEGGRNSPLHF. As DNA, the CDR3 is TGTGCCATCAGTGAGGAGGGGGGAAGGAATTCACCCCTCCACTTT.

This clonotype has only a few counts. The gene calls are TRBV20-1 and TRBJ2-2, with D tentatively TRBD1 or TRBD2 (5 bases each). This CDR3 is 14 amino acids long. Trimming pared 6 bases from V and 4 bases from J, leaving 15 bases between. Germline-derived CDR1 and CDR2 are DFQATT and SNEGSKA (reference sequence). In nucleotides, the CDR3 is TGCAGTGCCCAGCGGCCCCAGGGCACCGGGGAGCTGTTTTTT. Protein sequence: CSAQRPQGTGELFF.

This chain joins TRBV27 and TRBJ2-3, with 14 bases aligning to TRBD2. V was pared by 4 bases and J by 5 bases, with 5 bases of the junction left unmatched. Looked up from germline, CDR1 is MNHEY and CDR2 is SMNVEV (reference sequence). The CDR3 has 16 residues. The CDR3 DNA follows: TGTGCCAGCAGTTCGCCGACTAGCGGGAGGGTAGATACGCAGTATTTT. It translates to CASSSPTSGRVDTQYF.

Regarding this clonotype: A read error is possible here, since a much larger clone lies one base away. This chain connects TRBV28 to TRBJ2-7; 8 bases are shared with TRBD1. Germline CDR1 MDHEN, CDR2 SYDVKM. Trimming removed 8 bases from V and 4 bases from J; junction bases left unmatched: 13. The CDR3 has 15 amino acids. In nucleotides, the CDR3 is TGTGCCAGCGTTACCGGGGCAGGGGGCAATTACGAGCAGTACTTC. It yields the protein CASVTGAGGNYEQYF.

This clonotype was seen many times. This rearrangement joins TRBV6-2 or TRBV6-3 to TRBJ1-1, with TRBD1 matching 9 bases. Looked up from germline, CDR1 is MNHEY and CDR2 is SVGEGT. The CDR3 covers 14 residues. V lost 2 bases and J lost 6; bases outside the gene matches: 4. The CDR3, as DNA: TGTGCCAGCAGTTACGGGACAGGGATAGCTGAAGCTTTCTTT. Translated: CASSYGTGIAEAFF.

This clonotype was seen only a few times. This sequence joins TRBV25-1 and TRBJ2-3; 10 bases fit TRBD1. The CDR3 is 16 residues long. The V gene end was trimmed by 2 bases and the J gene end by 4 bases; junction bases not matched to a gene: 6. CDR1 and CDR2 (germline): MGHDK, SYGVNS. The CDR3 nucleotides are TGTGCCAGCAGTGAACGACAGGGGGCAAAGTCAGATACGCAGTATTTT. It codes for CASSERQGAKSDTQYF.

This sequence joins TRBV18 and TRBJ2-1; D is uncertain. CDR3 length: 14 residues. Per the germline V gene, CDR1 is KGHSH and CDR2 is LQKENI. V shed 3 bases and J shed 7 bases, with 13 bases lying between them. The CDR3 nucleotides read TGTGCCAGCTCACCCCCTACGAGCCGGAATGAGCAGTTCTTC. Amino acids: CASSPPTSRNEQFF.

This clonotype was counted many times. The genes are TRBV27 and TRBJ2-5; TRBD2 might be the D (5 bases). CDR3 size: 15 residues. Per germline, CDR1 MNHEY and CDR2 SMNVEV (reference sequence). Trimming took 5 bases from V and 4 from J, leaving 17 bases between them. The CDR3 coding sequence is TGTGCCAGCAGTCCCCTGGCGGGCATGGGAGAGACCCAGTACTTC. It specifies CASSPLAGMGETQYF.

In its sample, this clonotype was seen a few times. The V gene is TRBV11-2, the J gene TRBJ1-6, with 7 positions matching TRBD1. This CDR3 region has 14 residues. The germline gives CDR1 SGHAT, CDR2 FQNNGV. After removal of 5 bases from V and 5 bases from J, the junction contained 3 bases not matched to a gene. Here the CDR3 reads CASSQDRDNSPLHF. DNA of the CDR3: TGTGCCAGCAGCCAAGACAGGGATAATTCACCCCTCCACTTT.

This clonotype was observed many times. The gene calls are TRBV30 and TRBJ1-6; D remains ambiguous. V gave up 0 bases and J gave up 7 bases, with 7 bases separating them. The CDR3 consists of 13 residues. Germline CDR1 and CDR2: GTSNPN and SVGIG (reference sequence). This CDR3 is CAWSVLSNSPLHF. CDR3 DNA: TGTGCCTGGAGTGTCCTCTCGAATTCACCCCTCCACTTT.

This clonotype was seen a handful of times. V usage is TRBV7-9 and J usage is TRBJ2-1; TRBD2 agrees at 10 bases. This CDR3 region has 18 residues. Germline CDR1 and CDR2: SEHNR and FQNEAQ (reference sequence). V shed 4 bases and J 3 bases; nucleotides not matched to a gene: 12. The CDR3 nucleotides read TGTGCCAGCAGCTCGGTGGGGAGCGGGAGGGCCTTCTACAATGAGCAGTTCTTC. Its protein is CASSSVGSGRAFYNEQFF.

This clonotype has a count of ten or more. The chain is built from TRBV7-2 and TRBJ2-3, with D possibly being TRBD1 or TRBD2 (6 bases each). The CDR3 length is 17 residues. Trimming took off 1 base at V and 1 base at J, with 15 bases between the two ends. Germline V gives CDR1 SGHTA, CDR2 FQGNSA. CDR3 coding DNA: TGTGCCAGCAGCTTAGATTTTGGGGGGCCTCGCACAGATACGCAGTATTTT. Its protein is CASSLDFGGPRTDTQYF.

This clonotype showed up many times. This sequence joins TRBV12-3 or TRBV12-4 and TRBJ2-7; the D is unclear. V gave up 4 bases and J gave up 0 bases, with 10 bases separating them. The CDR3 is made up of 14 amino acids. Here the CDR3 reads CASSWGYNSYEQYF. For the CDR3, the DNA is TGTGCCAGCAGTTGGGGTTACAACTCCTACGAGCAGTACTTC.

This clonotype was recorded many times. The DNA of the CDR3 is TGTGCCAGCACCGGGACTAGCTCCTACAATGAGCAGTTCTTC. This codes for CASTGTSSYNEQFF. The chain links TRBV7-8 to TRBJ2-1, with 8 bases matching TRBD2. CDR1 and CDR2 from the germline V gene are SGHVS and FQNEAQ. The junction had 2 bases not matched to a gene; V was cut back by 7 bases and J by 0 bases. This CDR3 contains 14 residues.